The 9 T cell receptor beta chains presented below share a single source sample, sequenced in a study of OX40 agonist ivuxolimab in advanced cancers. The table came from immunoSEQ multiplex PCR; TCRdb's copy has only in-frame clones and leaves some out. The data contain more than 80,000 clones, less than 95% of them singletons. The sequences come from CD4+ or CD8+ T cells sorted from blood, collected in a trial of the OX40 agonist ivuxolimab. The receptors here all came from an adult with an advanced solid tumor such as melanoma, head and neck, liver or kidney cancer.

The chain uses TRBV2 and TRBJ1-4; 9 nucleotides line up with TRBD1. The CDR3 contains 14 residues. V was clipped by 8 bases and J by 5 bases; unmatched bases: 6. Germline CDR1 and CDR2: SNHLY and FYNNEI. CDR3 in amino acids: CASAQGAPNEKLFF. DNA for the CDR3: TGTGCCAGCGCACAGGGGGCTCCCAATGAAAAACTGTTTTTT. Together with reference TRBV2 and TRBJ1-4, the CDR3 gives the full variable domain: EPEVTQTPSHQVTQMGQEVILRCVPISNHLYFYWYRQILGQKVEFLVSFYNNEISEKSEIFDDQFSVERPDGSNFTLKIRSTKLEDSAMYFCASAQGAPNEKLFFGSGTQLSVL.

This clone was detected only once. J is TRBJ2-7 and V is TRBV18, with 12 bases identical to TRBD2. The CDR3 length is 15 residues. The V gene's germline CDR1 is KGHSH and CDR2 LQKENI. V dropped 6 bases and J dropped 0; count of bases not matched to a gene: 3. The CDR3 reads CASSRTSGASYEQYF. In DNA form, the CDR3 reads TGTGCCAGCTCCCGGACTAGCGGGGCCTCCTACGAGCAGTACTTC.

The V gene is TRBV28, the J gene TRBJ2-3; D gene unclear. V lost 3 bases, J lost 6 bases, and 1 base lay in between. The CDR3 runs 10 residues. Per the germline V gene, CDR1 is MDHEN and CDR2 is SYDVKM. CDR3 sequence reads: CASSFDTQYF. Written as DNA, the CDR3 is TGTGCCAGCAGTTTCGATACGCAGTATTTT.

This chain links TRBV29-1 with TRBJ2-2; possibly TRBD2 for D (6 bases). In germline, CDR1 is SQVTM, CDR2 ANQGSEA. V shed 7 bases and J shed 5 bases, with 8 bases lying between them. There are 11 residues in the CDR3. This chain's CDR3 is CSGSGTGELFF. As DNA, the CDR3 is TGCAGCGGAAGCGGGACCGGGGAGCTGTTTTTT.

This chain uses TRBV5-6 with TRBJ2-7, with D possibly being TRBD1 (6 bases). The V gene lost 2 bases and the J gene lost 5 bases, with 17 bases spanning the gap. Germline CDR1 and CDR2: SGHDT and YYEEEE. The CDR3 has 15 amino acids. The CDR3 DNA is TGTGCCAGCAGCTTAATACAGGGCTTGAATGACGAGCAGTACTTC. It yields the protein CASSLIQGLNDEQYF.

This clone was seen only once. The chain couples TRBV7-2 to TRBJ2-2; D ambiguous. The germline V and J ends were trimmed by 3 bases and 7 bases, with 12 bases remaining between them. This CDR3 contains 14 residues. Per germline, CDR1 SGHTA and CDR2 FQGNSA. The CDR3 is CASSFNLDGGELFF. The DNA of the CDR3 is TGTGCCAGCAGCTTCAACCTGGACGGCGGGGAGCTGTTTTTT. The variable domain in full, completed from reference TRBV7-2 and TRBJ2-2, reads GAGVSQSPSNKVTEKGKDVELRCDPISGHTALYWYRQSLGQGLEFLIYFQGNSAPDKSGLPSDRFSAERTGGSVSTLTIQRTQQEDSAVYLCASSFNLDGGELFFGEGSRLTVL.

J is TRBJ1-6 and V is TRBV25-1; D not resolved. This CDR3 is 13 amino acids long. Trimming cost V 6 bases and J 9 bases, with 12 bases left between them. Germline V lookup: CDR1 MGHDK, CDR2 SYGVNS. The CDR3 loop is CASREVGLSPLHF. CDR3 DNA: TGTGCCAGCAGGGAAGTTGGGCTTTCACCCCTCCACTTT.

This sequence joins TRBV20-1 and TRBJ2-3, with D uncertain. The length of the CDR3 is 11 residues. V lost 5 bases and J 1 base, leaving 4 bases between the germline ends. Germline V gives CDR1 DFQATT, CDR2 SNEGSKA (reference sequence). DNA for the CDR3: TGCAGTGCTGGCGGCACAGATACGCAGTATTTT. Its protein product is CSAGGTDTQYF.

The chain recombines TRBV30 with TRBJ1-5; possible D gene TRBD1, 6 bases. Germline-derived CDR1 and CDR2 are GTSNPN and SVGIG (reference sequence). The CDR3 loop spans 13 amino acids. The V end was cut by 3 bases, the J end by 3 bases, with 9 bases between. CDR3 DNA sequence: TGTGCCTGGAGACAGGGTCCCAATCAGCCCCAGCATTTT. It is translated as CAWRQGPNQPQHF.